This TCR beta chain came from a study of T-cell memory formation after mild COVID-19. Study-wide results and limits: CD4+ bias marked clones expanding day 15 to 37, unlike balanced contracting clones. Some SARS-CoV-2-responding clones were already detected in memory before infection. Researchers report contracting CD4+ clones mostly in CM and EM, with CD8+ clones in EMRA.

Germline assignment: CDR1 PRHDT and CDR2 FYEKMQ (reference sequence). This CDR3 spans 12 amino acids. V gave up 5 bases and J gave up 5 bases, with 10 bases separating them. TCR alpha and TCR beta cDNA libraries with sample barcodes and UMIs came from 5'RACE using constant-segment primers. TCRdb fed the 5' RACE reads into MiXCR, producing one record per CDR3 protein. The sample contains 360,000 or so distinct CDR3 sequences, 28% of which appear only once. With respect to this clonotype: Its antigen is as yet unknown.

This TCR came from an adult woman who had mild COVID-19 (a few samples of this study predate the infection). Cell type and time point are not known. The chain employs TRBV13 and TRBJ2-7, with no clear D. Sequenced input: PBMCs or a T cell subset sorted from them (not recorded which). CDR3 sequence: CASSPSSHEQYF. CDR3 sequence (DNA): TGTGCCAGCAGCCCTAGTTCCCACGAGCAGTACTTC. Full variable domain (remainder filled in from reference TRBV13 and TRBJ2-7): AAGVIQSPRHLIKEKRETATLKCYPIPRHDTVYWYQQGPGQDPQFLISFYEKMQSDKGSIPDRFSAQQFSDYHSELNMSSLELGDSALYFCASSPSSHEQYFGPGTRLTVT.